The 3 T cell receptor beta chains below all came from one sample that was sequenced in a study of long-term antiretroviral therapy in people with HIV. immunoSEQ v3.0 was run at survey level. Profiled with immunoSEQ multiplex PCR; TCRdb holds only in-frame clones, not every one. The data hold roughly 17,000 clones, with 81% observed a single time. This specimen consisted of unsorted PBMCs, obtained 0.3 years before starting antiretroviral therapy. These receptors came from a man aged 45 to 65 with HIV.

The V and J genes are TRBV27 and TRBJ1-4, with TRBD1 as a possible D gene (5 bases). V was pared by 6 bases and J by 10 bases, with 15 bases between. The CDR3 runs 13 residues. The germline gives CDR1 MNHEY, CDR2 SMNVEV (reference sequence). CDR3 in DNA: TGTGCCAGCAGCCCCCGGGGGATCGGAAAACTGTTTTTT. Protein sequence: CASSPRGIGKLFF.

The chain has TRBV4-1 and TRBJ2-2, with 7 nucleotides matching TRBD2. Germline assignment: CDR1 MGHRA and CDR2 YSYEKL. V lost 0 bases and J lost 0; bases outside the gene matches: 7. The CDR3 is 18 amino acids. The DNA for the CDR3 is TGCGCCAGCAGCCAAGATGGAGCTAGCGGTCCGAACACCGGGGAGCTGTTTTTT. It is translated as CASSQDGASGPNTGELFF.

The chain combines TRBV27 with TRBJ2-3; 13 bases agree with TRBD2. The V gene's germline CDR1 is MNHEY and CDR2 SMNVEV (reference sequence). The CDR3 sequence is 19 residues long. Trimming removed 2 bases from V and 10 bases from J; junction bases left unmatched: 18. CDR3 bases: TGTGCCAGCAGTTTAAGAGGACTGCCCGGGACTAGCGGGGATATAGCGCAGTATTTT. It encodes CASSLRGLPGTSGDIAQYF.